The rows below give T cell receptor beta chains drawn from one sample of a study of neoadjuvant anti-PD-1 for oral cavity cancer. Clones were read by immunoSEQ multiplex PCR, and TCRdb kept only the in-frame ones, dropping some. The sample shows about 12,000 clones, about 63% of them seen only once. The sequences come from PBMCs, collected before nivolumab (anti-PD-1) treatment. The receptors were sampled from a person aged 35-79 years with oral cavity squamous cell carcinoma. Both conserved end residues are part of each CDR3. A D gene is named only where the DNA matches it firmly. A row's size may be missing; if present it is once, few, many or a size class.

V gene: TRBV9
D gene: TRBD2
J gene: TRBJ2-3
clone size: NA
CDR3 protein: CASQGGGTDTQYF
CDR3 DNA: TGTGCCAGCCAGGGCGGGGGTACAGATACGCAGTATTTT

V gene: TRBV19
D gene: NA
J gene: TRBJ1-2
clone size: NA
CDR3 protein: CASSINYREHGYTF
CDR3 DNA: TGTGCCAGTAGTATAAATTACAGGGAACATGGCTACACCTTC

V gene: TRBV9
D gene: TRBD2
J gene: TRBJ2-1
clone size: few
CDR3 protein: CASSVKDGGAMERNEQFF
CDR3 DNA: TGTGCCAGCAGCGTAAAGGACGGGGGGGCCATGGAGAGAAATGAGCAGTTCTTC

V gene: TRBV6-5
D gene: NA
J gene: TRBJ2-7
clone size: few
CDR3 protein: CASSPVGPKDEQYF
CDR3 DNA: TGTGCCAGCAGCCCCGTGGGTCCGAAGGACGAGCAGTACTTC

V gene: TRBV29-1
D gene: NA
J gene: TRBJ1-2
clone size: once
CDR3 protein: CSVEFYGYGYTF
CDR3 DNA: TGCAGCGTTGAATTCTACGGTTATGGCTACACCTTC

V gene: TRBV4-1
D gene: TRBD1
J gene: TRBJ1-2
clone size: NA
CDR3 protein: CASSQDQGGDYGYTF
CDR3 DNA: TGCGCCAGCAGCCAAGATCAGGGGGGAGACTATGGCTACACCTTC

V gene: TRBV6-5
D gene: NA
J gene: TRBJ2-7
clone size: NA
CDR3 protein: CASTRGKNYEQYF
CDR3 DNA: TGTGCCAGCACCAGGGGAAAAAACTACGAGCAGTACTTC

V gene: TRBV25-1
D gene: TRBD1
J gene: TRBJ1-1
clone size: NA
CDR3 protein: CASSATGRWTEAFF
CDR3 DNA: TGTGCCAGCAGTGCGACAGGGAGATGGACTGAAGCTTTCTTT

V gene: TRBV5-6
D gene: TRBD1
J gene: TRBJ1-4
clone size: NA
CDR3 protein: CASSLDRAATNEKLFF
CDR3 DNA: TGTGCCAGCAGCCTCGACAGGGCCGCAACTAATGAAAAACTGTTTTTT

V gene: TRBV5-8
D gene: TRBD1
J gene: TRBJ1-1
clone size: once
CDR3 protein: CASSFIRGAGGNTEAFF
CDR3 DNA: TGTGCCAGCAGCTTCATACGGGGGGCAGGGGGGAACACTGAAGCTTTCTTT

V gene: TRBV5-1
D gene: NA
J gene: TRBJ1-1
clone size: NA
CDR3 protein: CASSLEHRNTEAFF
CDR3 DNA: TGCGCCAGCAGCTTGGAGCACAGGAACACTGAAGCTTTCTTT

V gene: TRBV2
D gene: NA
J gene: TRBJ2-7
clone size: NA
CDR3 protein: CASSEKRGYYEQYF
CDR3 DNA: TGTGCCAGCAGTGAAAAGCGAGGCTACTACGAGCAGTACTTC

V gene: TRBV12-5
D gene: TRBD1
J gene: TRBJ1-6
clone size: few
CDR3 protein: CASGLGTGGNSPLHF
CDR3 DNA: TGTGCTAGTGGTTTGGGGACAGGGGGTAATTCACCCCTCCACTTT

V gene: TRBV7-6
D gene: TRBD2
J gene: TRBJ2-1
clone size: NA
CDR3 protein: CASSPLAGSYNEQFF
CDR3 DNA: TGTGCCAGCAGCCCGCTAGCGGGTTCCTACAATGAGCAGTTCTTC

V gene: TRBV7-9
D gene: TRBD1
J gene: TRBJ1-1
clone size: NA
CDR3 protein: CASSYQTGDNTEAFF
CDR3 DNA: TGTGCCAGCAGCTATCAGACAGGGGACAACACTGAAGCTTTCTTT

V gene: TRBV5-6
D gene: NA
J gene: TRBJ2-7
clone size: NA
CDR3 protein: CASSAGLSSYEQYF
CDR3 DNA: TGTGCCAGCAGCGCCGGATTAAGCTCCTACGAGCAGTACTTC

V gene: TRBV5-1
D gene: NA
J gene: TRBJ1-5
clone size: NA
CDR3 protein: CASSFGPIKNQPQHF
CDR3 DNA: TGCGCCAGCAGCTTCGGGCCGATTAAGAATCAGCCCCAGCATTTT

V gene: TRBV10-3
D gene: NA
J gene: TRBJ1-1
clone size: once
CDR3 protein: CAISEKEGGGIEAFF
CDR3 DNA: TGTGCCATCAGTGAGAAGGAGGGAGGAGGTATTGAAGCTTTCTTT

V gene: TRBV18
D gene: NA
J gene: TRBJ2-5
clone size: once
CDR3 protein: CASSPPVQETQYF
CDR3 DNA: TGTGCCAGCTCACCACCGGTCCAAGAGACCCAGTACTTC

V gene: TRBV28
D gene: TRBD1
J gene: TRBJ2-5
clone size: few
CDR3 protein: CASSSGGGTGDETQYF
CDR3 DNA: TGTGCCAGCAGTTCCGGGGGCGGGACAGGGGACGAGACCCAGTACTTC

V gene: TRBV5-4
D gene: NA
J gene: TRBJ1-2
clone size: NA
CDR3 protein: CASSFQGRSYGYTF
CDR3 DNA: TGTGCCAGCAGCTTTCAAGGACGGAGCTATGGCTACACCTTC

V gene: TRBV4-2
D gene: NA
J gene: TRBJ1-5
clone size: few
CDR3 protein: CASSQDLGGGQPQHF
CDR3 DNA: TGTGCCAGCAGCCAAGATTTAGGTGGGGGTCAGCCCCAGCATTTT

V gene: TRBV5-1
D gene: NA
J gene: TRBJ2-1
clone size: once
CDR3 protein: CASGEGASYNEQFF
CDR3 DNA: TGCGCCTCGGGTGAGGGCGCTTCCTACAATGAGCAGTTCTTC

V gene: TRBV11-2
D gene: NA
J gene: TRBJ2-1
clone size: once
CDR3 protein: CASSLSGSRTGYEQFF
CDR3 DNA: TGTGCCAGCAGCTTATCCGGCTCCCGAACGGGGTATGAGCAGTTCTTC

V gene: TRBV11-2
D gene: NA
J gene: TRBJ2-1
clone size: NA
CDR3 protein: CASSLSEDEQFF
CDR3 DNA: TGTGCCAGCAGTCTTAGCGAGGATGAGCAGTTCTTC